The source of this T cell receptor beta chain is a study of chemoradiotherapy in HPV16-positive cancers. About the research overall: Candidate HPV-specific clones and shared TCR motifs came from two HPV16-positive patients. Study-wide results and caveats: Functional assays defining HPV-specific T cells used only a couple of HPV16-positive patients. During treatment, candidate HPV-specific clones and E7-related motifs expanded in tumor. Better recurrence-free survival went with HPV-responsive T-cell expansion in HPV16-positive patients.

Sequencing used immunoSEQ multiplex PCR; TCRdb keeps in-frame clones, though not all of them. The table has tens of thousands of clones, roughly 75% seen once. Details on this clone: Its target is not known.

The CDR3 runs to 15 residues. Germline-derived CDR1 and CDR2 are MNHNS and SASEGT. V trimming: 6 bases; J trimming: 4 bases; junction bases outside the gene matches: 6. The chain is built from TRBV6-1 and TRBJ2-1; 10 nucleotides align to TRBD1. This sample comprised blood, obtained from a patient who underwent chemoradiotherapy. The sequence came from a human donor with HPV-associated anogenital cancer. CDR3 residues: CASSSGQGGYNEQFF. The CDR3 DNA reads TGTGCCAGCAGCTCAGGACAGGGGGGTTACAATGAGCAGTTCTTC.